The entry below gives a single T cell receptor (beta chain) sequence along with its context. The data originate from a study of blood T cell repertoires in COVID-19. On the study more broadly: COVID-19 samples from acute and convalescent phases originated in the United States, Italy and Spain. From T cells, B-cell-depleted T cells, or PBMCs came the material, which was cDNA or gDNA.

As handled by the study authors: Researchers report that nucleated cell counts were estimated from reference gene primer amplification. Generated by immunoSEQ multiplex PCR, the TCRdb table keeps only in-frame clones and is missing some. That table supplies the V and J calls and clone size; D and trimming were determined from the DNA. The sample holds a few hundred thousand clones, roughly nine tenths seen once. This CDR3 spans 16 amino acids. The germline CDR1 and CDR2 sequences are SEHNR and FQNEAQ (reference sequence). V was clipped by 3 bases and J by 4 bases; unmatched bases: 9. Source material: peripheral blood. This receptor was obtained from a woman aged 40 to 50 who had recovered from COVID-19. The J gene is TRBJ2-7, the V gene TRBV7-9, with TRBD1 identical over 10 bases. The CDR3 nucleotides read TGTGCCAGCAGCTTGGAGCCGGGACAGGGGCGTTACGAGCAGTACTTC. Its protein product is CASSLEPGQGRYEQYF.